The 30 T cell receptor beta chains given below trace back to one sample, sequenced in a study of CXCR3-negative and CXCR3-positive naive CD8 T cells. Study observations and caveats: CXCR3-positive naive cells had TRB CDR3s that were more hydrophobic than CXCR3-negative naive cells had.

The libraries of TRB cDNA were constructed through 5' RACE using UMI labels. TCRdb reprocessed the 5' RACE reads, keeping one entry per CDR3 protein, no DNA. The clone table shows some 150,000 distinct CDR3 sequences, with the ten largest holding about 0.37%. No antigen is known for these receptors. Sequenced input: naive CXCR3+ CD8+ T cells from blood. Subset in this sample: CD45RO-CCR7+CD27+CD95- naive CD8+ T cells expressing CXCR3 (TNR3+). The receptor source for this set is a human donor in good health. Some clones in this sample may be carry-over from other donors' samples.

This chain uses TRBV9 with TRBJ2-5; TCRdb selects TRBD2, and the lack of DNA leaves this call unchecked. There are 13 residues in the CDR3. Germline loops: CDR1 SGDLS, CDR2 YYNGEE. This chain's CDR3 is CASSGTRQETQYF.

The V gene is TRBV28, the J gene TRBJ2-1; TCRdb outputs TRBD1, but without DNA this stays unchecked. The CDR3 sequence is 15 residues long. CDR1 and CDR2 (germline): MDHEN, SYDVKM. The chain's CDR3 is CASSYRDSSYNEQFF.

This chain connects TRBV5-1 to TRBJ2-7; TCRdb proposes TRBD1, but this gene call is untestable without DNA. The CDR3 extends over 12 amino acids. CDR1 and CDR2 (germline): SGHRS, YFSETQ. CDR3 sequence reads: CASSSNRVEQYF.

The J gene is TRBJ2-3, the V gene TRBV2; TCRdb indicates TRBD2, and absent DNA this call remains unverified. CDR1 and CDR2 from the germline V gene are SNHLY and FYNNEI. The CDR3 is 20 residues long. This chain's CDR3 is CASSEVPFSGGAVVTDTQYF. Full variable domain (outside the CDR3, taken from reference TRBV2 and TRBJ2-3): EPEVTQTPSHQVTQMGQEVILRCVPISNHLYFYWYRQILGQKVEFLVSFYNNEISEKSEIFDDQFSVERPDGSNFTLKIRSTKLEDSAMYFCASSEVPFSGGAVVTDTQYFGPGTRLTVL.

The J gene is TRBJ2-3, the V gene TRBV29-1; TCRdb returns TRBD1, unconfirmable since there is no DNA. The CDR3 totals 15 residues. The germline V gene has CDR1 SQVTM and CDR2 ANQGSEA. Here the CDR3 reads CSARGGGGPTDTQYF.

The chain employs TRBV12-3 or TRBV12-4 and TRBJ1-1. The CDR3 is 12 amino acids. CDR3 sequence reads: CASSFVNTEAFF.

The chain combines TRBV14 with TRBJ2-1; TCRdb's D call, TRBD1, is unchecked because there is no DNA. Germline lookup yields CDR1 SGHDN and CDR2 FVKESK. This CDR3 is 16 amino acids long. The CDR3 spells CASSQKVPGTWGEQFF. Filled out from reference TRBV14 and TRBJ2-1, the complete variable domain reads EAGVTQFPSHSVIEKGQTVTLRCDPISGHDNLYWYRRVMGKEIKFLLHFVKESKQDESGMPNNRFLAERTGGTYSTLKVQPAELEDSGVYFCASSQKVPGTWGEQFFGPGTRLTVL.

The chain combines TRBV10-2 with TRBJ2-1; TCRdb names TRBD1, which stays unverified in the absence of DNA. The length of the CDR3 is 14 residues. Germline assignment: CDR1 WSHSY and CDR2 SAAADI. The CDR3 reads CASSDSGRANEQFF.

This chain joins TRBV29-1 and TRBJ2-1; the TCRdb D gene call, TRBD2, has no DNA to confirm it. The CDR3 covers 13 residues. The germline V gene has CDR1 SQVTM and CDR2 ANQGSEA. The CDR3 sequence: CSVVSASVNEQFF.

J is TRBJ1-2 and V is TRBV6-6. This CDR3 has 14 amino acids. From germline, CDR1 is MNHNY and CDR2 SVGAGI (reference sequence). CDR3 sequence: CASNHPITNYGYTF.

This chain joins TRBV20-1 and TRBJ2-3. The CDR3 consists of 12 residues. Germline CDR1 DFQATT, CDR2 SNEGSKA (reference sequence). The CDR3 sequence: CSARDRVDTQYF.

V and J are TRBV6-2 or TRBV6-3 and TRBJ2-2. CDR3 length equals 14 residues. The germline V gene encodes CDR1 MNHEY and CDR2 SVGEGT. The CDR3 here is CASSYSGLGGELFF.

The chain couples TRBV19 to TRBJ1-5; the D call of TRBD1 rests on TCRdb alone, since no DNA is present to check it. Germline V gives CDR1 LNHDA, CDR2 SQIVND (reference sequence). CDR3 length: 15 residues. The CDR3 region is CASSVRGAGNQPQHF.

This chain connects TRBV29-1 to TRBJ2-2; without DNA, the TCRdb call of TRBD2 cannot be checked. The CDR3 spans 14 residues. CDR1 is SQVTM and CDR2 is ANQGSEA in the germline V gene. The CDR3 spells CSAYPALNTGELFF.

The rearrangement uses TRBV7-9 and TRBJ2-1; TCRdb indicates TRBD1, and absent DNA this call remains unverified. Germline V gene sequence: CDR1 SEHNR, CDR2 FQNEAQ (reference sequence). CDR3 length: 16 amino acids. The CDR3 sequence: CASSLDSGRTYDEQFF.

The chain uses TRBV20-1 and TRBJ2-3; TCRdb proposes TRBD1, but this gene call is untestable without DNA. The CDR3 covers 15 residues. Germline V gene sequence: CDR1 DFQATT, CDR2 SNEGSKA (reference sequence). CDR3 region: CSAIVRDKPTDTQYF.

CDR3 protein: CASSLVHGGNEQFF. The chain recombines TRBV12-3 or TRBV12-4 with TRBJ2-1; checking the TCRdb D call of TRBD1 is not possible without DNA. The CDR3 has 14 residues.

This rearrangement joins TRBV20-1 to TRBJ2-1; TCRdb names TRBD1, which stays unverified in the absence of DNA. Germline CDR1 is DFQATT and CDR2 is SNEGSKA (reference sequence). CDR3 size: 11 residues. The CDR3 is CSARPGYEQFF.

This rearrangement joins TRBV28 to TRBJ1-5; as DNA is missing, the TRBD1 call by TCRdb cannot be tested. CDR3 length equals 15 residues. The germline CDR1 and CDR2 sequences are MDHEN and SYDVKM. CDR3 loop: CASSPAGTVNQPQHF. Full variable domain (outside the CDR3, taken from reference TRBV28 and TRBJ1-5): DVKVTQSSRYLVKRTGEKVFLECVQDMDHENMFWYRQDPGLGLRLIYFSYDVKMKEKGDIPEGYSVSREKKERFSLILESASTNQTSMYLCASSPAGTVNQPQHFGDGTRLSIL.

The genes are TRBV14 and TRBJ2-2; TCRdb designates TRBD1, a call that cannot be tested without DNA. This CDR3 spans 16 amino acids. CDR1 and CDR2 from the germline V gene are SGHDN and FVKESK. This CDR3 reads CASSQEQVTNTGELFF.

J is TRBJ2-7 and V is TRBV19. The CDR3 contains 13 residues. In germline, CDR1 is LNHDA, CDR2 SQIVND (reference sequence). The CDR3 spells CASSMFLGYEQYF.

The rearrangement links TRBV20-1 to TRBJ2-7. The CDR3 has 14 amino acids. CDR1 and CDR2 (germline): DFQATT, SNEGSKA (reference sequence). This CDR3 is CSARDRLSSYEQYF.

The chain recombines TRBV7-2 with TRBJ2-7. Germline V gives CDR1 SGHTA, CDR2 FQGNSA. The CDR3 is 14 residues long. The CDR3: CASSLDGESYEQYF.

The genes are TRBV12-3 or TRBV12-4 and TRBJ2-1; TCRdb picks TRBD2, but there is no DNA to check that call. This CDR3 is built from 14 residues. The CDR3 region is CASSPRDFGSEQFF.

The J gene is TRBJ2-5, the V gene TRBV20-1; checking the TCRdb D call of TRBD1 is not possible without DNA. Germline loops: CDR1 DFQATT, CDR2 SNEGSKA (reference sequence). The length of the CDR3 is 15 residues. CDR3: CSAPPLGQGWETQYF.

The chain carries TRBV4-1 and TRBJ2-5; no DNA is available, so the TRBD2 call from TCRdb remains unchecked. The germline V gene encodes CDR1 MGHRA and CDR2 YSYEKL. The CDR3 consists of 15 residues. CDR3 residues: CASSPLSARKETQYF.

V gene TRBV4-2 combines with J gene TRBJ2-5; TCRdb's D call of TRBD2 is untestable without DNA. Per germline, CDR1 LGHNA and CDR2 YNFKEQ. The CDR3 totals 19 residues. CDR3 protein: CASSQPSRGRLAGQETQYF.

This chain uses TRBV29-1 with TRBJ1-2; TCRdb picks TRBD1, but there is no DNA to check that call. In germline, CDR1 is SQVTM, CDR2 ANQGSEA. The CDR3 runs to 17 residues. The CDR3 is CSVEVAFGRPPDGGYTF.

The chain carries TRBV29-1 and TRBJ2-7. Germline V gives CDR1 SQVTM, CDR2 ANQGSEA. This CDR3 contains 12 residues. The CDR3 sequence: CSVEGDFYEQYF.

This rearrangement joins TRBV7-6 to TRBJ2-7; no DNA is available, so the TRBD1 call from TCRdb remains unchecked. This CDR3 is built from 15 residues. Per germline, CDR1 SGHVS and CDR2 FNYEAQ. The CDR3 region is CASSLGGTELGEQYF.